This passage covers 22 T cell receptor beta chains from one sample sequenced in a study of cytomegalovirus exposure and HLA in healthy donors (dated by TCRdb to about 2017). Receptor libraries were prepared by the immunoSEQ multiplex PCR assay. TCRdb's version of the immuneACCESS table is confined to in-frame rearrangements and falls short of the full clone set. An unresolved V gene accounts for under half of the shortfall where checked; the remainder is of unknown origin. Within this sample are around 300,000 clones, with 87% of them counted one time only. The ten largest clones capture roughly 1.1% of the sample. Sequencing was performed on PBMCs. All receptors derive from a woman in her 30s in good health and CMV-seropositive.

The rearrangement links TRBV2 to TRBJ1-5, with D perhaps TRBD1 (5 bases). V lost 6 bases, J lost 1 base, and 10 bases lay in between. Germline V gene data show CDR1 as SNHLY and CDR2 as FYNNEI. The CDR3 has 14 residues. The DNA for the CDR3 is TGTGCCAGCAGGAGTGGGGGGAGCAATCAGCCCCAGCATTTT. As protein: CASRSGGSNQPQHF.

The sample holds a few counts of this clone. The rearrangement joins TRBV18 to TRBJ1-1; D not certain. With 6 bases removed from V and 7 bases from J, the gap between germline ends came to 9 bases. The CDR3 totals 11 residues. Germline CDR1 reads KGHSH; CDR2 reads LQKENI. The CDR3: CASSPQVEAFF. CDR3 nucleotides: TGTGCCAGCTCCCCTCAGGTTGAAGCTTTCTTT.

V gene TRBV7-3 combines with J gene TRBJ2-3; D perhaps matches TRBD1 (6 bases). V was shortened by 5 bases and J by 4 bases, with 10 bases between the two germline ends. Germline CDR1 is SGHTA and CDR2 is FQGTGA. This CDR3 comprises 13 residues. In DNA form, the CDR3 reads TGTGCCAGCAGCACCACAGGGTCAGATACGCAGTATTTT. Translation: CASSTTGSDTQYF. Variable domain in full (rest from reference TRBV7-3 and TRBJ2-3): GAGVSQTPSNKVTEKGKYVELRCDPISGHTALYWYRQSLGQGPEFLIYFQGTGAADDSGLPNDRFFAVRPEGSVSTLKIQRTERGDSAVYLCASSTTGSDTQYFGPGTRLTVL.

The V and J genes are TRBV19 and TRBJ2-7; D is possibly TRBD2 (5 bases). V shed 3 bases and J shed 2 bases, with 11 bases lying between them. The germline gives CDR1 LNHDA, CDR2 SQIVND (reference sequence). The CDR3 runs to 14 residues. In DNA form, the CDR3 reads TGTGCCAGTAGTATGGCGGGCAGGCCCTACGAGCAGTACTTC. Translation gives CASSMAGRPYEQYF. Together with reference TRBV19 and TRBJ2-7, the CDR3 gives the full variable domain: DGGITQSPKYLFRKEGQNVTLSCEQNLNHDAMYWYRQDPGQGLRLIYYSQIVNDFQKGDIAEGYSVSREKKESFPLTVTSAQKNPTAFYLCASSMAGRPYEQYFGPGTRLTVT.

The chain couples TRBV6-5 to TRBJ1-6; possibly TRBD1 for D (5 bases). V lost 0 bases and J 10 bases, leaving 16 bases between the germline ends. This CDR3 contains 16 residues. Germline CDR1 and CDR2: MNHEY and SVGAGI. The CDR3 reads CASSYSWGGIGSPLHF. Written as DNA, the CDR3 is TGTGCCAGCAGTTACTCGTGGGGCGGGATCGGGTCACCCCTCCACTTT.

The chain has TRBV9 and TRBJ2-7, with 9 positions matching TRBD1. Losses at the gene ends were 4 bases for V and 4 bases for J; bases not matched to a gene: 9. The CDR3 consists of 15 residues. CDR1 SGDLS and CDR2 YYNGEE come from the germline V gene. The CDR3 region has the DNA TGTGCCAGCAGCCCAACCGGGACAGGGAGTTACGAGCAGTACTTC. It is translated as CASSPTGTGSYEQYF.

This clone was observed a single time. The rearrangement links TRBV27 to TRBJ2-5, with no clear D. V was shortened by 6 bases and J by 2 bases, with 16 bases between the two germline ends. Germline V CDR1 and CDR2: MNHEY, SMNVEV (reference sequence). The CDR3 runs to 15 residues. CDR3 sequence (DNA): TGTGCCAGCAGCAGCAATAGGCAGTTACAAGAGACCCAGTACTTC. This encodes CASSSNRQLQETQYF.

CDR3 sequence reads: CASSHGERDTQYF. In DNA, the CDR3 is TGCGCCAGCAGCCACGGAGAAAGGGATACGCAGTATTTT. The chain carries TRBV5-1 and TRBJ2-3; no definite D call. V lost 4 bases to trimming and J lost 6 bases, with 12 bases between them. Germline values: CDR1 SGHRS, CDR2 YFSETQ. This CDR3 region has 13 residues. Full variable domain (outside the CDR3, taken from reference TRBV5-1 and TRBJ2-3): KAGVTQTPRYLIKTRGQQVTLSCSPISGHRSVSWYQQTPGQGLQFLFEYFSETQRNKGNFPGRFSGRQFSNSRSEMNVSTLELGDSALYLCASSHGERDTQYFGPGTRLTVL.

This rearrangement joins TRBV18 to TRBJ2-7; TRBD1 agrees at 8 bases. The CDR3 is 13 amino acids. The J segment lost 5 bases and the V segment lost 6 bases, leaving 6 bases of the junction unmatched. Germline V gene lookup returns CDR1 KGHSH and CDR2 LQKENI. The CDR3 nucleotides are TGTGCCAGCTCCCCCCCGACAGGGGACGAGCAGTACTTC. It translates to CASSPPTGDEQYF.

The genes are TRBV7-9 and TRBJ2-1; TRBD2 matches at 9 bases. J lost 3 bases, V lost 10 bases, and 7 bases had no gene match. This CDR3 is 14 amino acids long. Germline V gene sequence: CDR1 SEHNR, CDR2 FQNEAQ (reference sequence). The CDR3 loop is CATERGALYNEQFF. The CDR3 coding sequence is TGTGCCACTGAGCGGGGGGCTCTCTACAATGAGCAGTTCTTC.

The chain joins TRBV28 to TRBJ1-1; D not certain. The V end lost 7 bases, the J end lost 1 base, and 16 bases lay between the germline ends. Germline CDR1 is MDHEN and CDR2 is SYDVKM. CDR3 length: 15 amino acids. The CDR3 DNA follows: TGTGCCAGCAATAAACTGCGACAAAGGAACACTGAAGCTTTCTTT. Its translation: CASNKLRQRNTEAFF.

The rearrangement uses TRBV6-1 and TRBJ1-3, with D unclear. Germline V gene lookup returns CDR1 MNHNS and CDR2 SASEGT. The CDR3 covers 13 residues. V lost 8 bases to trimming and J lost 0 bases, with 8 bases between them. Written as DNA, the CDR3 is TGTGCCAGCGTTAGGGCCTCTGGAAACACCATATATTTT. Protein product: CASVRASGNTIYF.

V gene TRBV13 combines with J gene TRBJ1-1; 9 nucleotides line up with TRBD1. The V gene end was trimmed by 5 bases and the J gene end by 1 base; junction bases not matched to a gene: 8. In germline, CDR1 is PRHDT, CDR2 FYEKMQ (reference sequence). This CDR3 contains 16 residues. In DNA, the CDR3 is TGTGCCAGCAGCCCGGAGGGACAGGGATCGAACACTGAAGCTTTCTTT. This encodes CASSPEGQGSNTEAFF.

The V gene is TRBV6-6, the J gene TRBJ2-5, with TRBD1 matching 7 bases. Germline CDR1 is MNHNY and CDR2 is SVGAGI (reference sequence). Trimming at V came to 7 bases and at J to 1 base, leaving 12 bases not matched to a gene. This CDR3 spans 16 amino acids. The CDR3 protein is CASNPRQGQAQETQYF. The DNA for the CDR3 is TGTGCCAGCAATCCCCGACAGGGTCAGGCCCAAGAGACCCAGTACTTC.

The CDR3 region has the DNA TGTGCCAGCAGCTATGACTCATTTAACTCCTACGAGCAGTACTTC. As protein: CASSYDSFNSYEQYF. The rearrangement links TRBV7-3 to TRBJ2-7; no firm D call. V was clipped by 4 bases and J by 0 bases, with 13 bases between them. The CDR3 length is 15 residues. The V gene's germline CDR1 is SGHTA and CDR2 FQGTGA.

This clone was picked up many times. The chain combines TRBV9 with TRBJ2-2; D possibly corresponds to TRBD2 (5 bases). Trimming took off 4 bases at V and 7 bases at J, with 8 bases between the two ends. Looked up from germline, CDR1 is SGDLS and CDR2 is YYNGEE. This CDR3 spans 12 amino acids. The CDR3 coding sequence is TGTGCCAGCAGCCGGAGCGGCGGGGAGCTGTTTTTT. This translates into CASSRSGGELFF.

The J gene is TRBJ2-7, the V gene TRBV2; no clear D gene. V shed 10 bases and J shed 8 bases, with 12 bases lying between them. Germline V gene sequence: CDR1 SNHLY, CDR2 FYNNEI. This CDR3 has 10 amino acids. In nucleotides, the CDR3 is TGTGCCACCCTGGGGTTACAGCAGTACTTC. It translates to CATLGLQQYF.

The V and J genes are TRBV27 and TRBJ2-7; a possible D gene is TRBD2 (6 bases). CDR1 and CDR2 (germline): MNHEY, SMNVEV (reference sequence). The CDR3 totals 14 residues. V lost 5 bases and J lost 3, with 14 bases in between. The CDR3 loop is CASSQAGPYYEQYF. The CDR3 nucleotides read TGTGCCAGCAGTCAGGCGGGACCATACTACGAGCAGTACTTC.

To note about this clone: This CDR3 is missing its conserved last phenylalanine or tryptophan, likely due to a read error. It is unclear where the CDR3 begins or ends on the DNA, so no DNA is shown, and the CDR3 is as TCRdb lists it. The V and J genes are TRBV5-8 and TRBJ1-2. Germline V gene lookup returns CDR1 SGHTS and CDR2 YDEGEE. Ends included, the CDR3 has 11 residues. The CDR3 sequence is CASSLWRGWPS.

This chain joins TRBV29-1 and TRBJ1-1, with D possibly being TRBD1 (6 bases). Germline V CDR1 and CDR2: SQVTM, ANQGSEA. The CDR3 sequence is 13 residues long. Trimming took off 6 bases at V and 1 base at J, with 12 bases between the two ends. CDR3: CSVAQGSNTEAFF. CDR3 DNA sequence: TGCAGCGTGGCACAGGGCTCGAACACTGAAGCTTTCTTT.

This chain joins TRBV27 and TRBJ1-5; 10 positions agree with TRBD1. CDR1 is MNHEY and CDR2 is SMNVEV in the germline V gene (reference sequence). The J segment lost 3 bases and the V segment lost 5 bases, leaving 4 bases of the junction unmatched. The CDR3 runs to 15 residues. CDR3 in DNA: TGTGCCAGCAGTCAGGACAGGGGGATCAATCAGCCCCAGCATTTT. Translated: CASSQDRGINQPQHF.

The rearrangement uses TRBV9 and TRBJ2-3, with D possibly matching TRBD2 (5 bases). The germline CDR1 and CDR2 sequences are SGDLS and YYNGEE. Trimming stripped 4 bases from V and 7 bases from J, with 19 bases between. The CDR3 sequence is 15 residues long. CDR3 coding DNA: TGTGCCAGCAGCCCCTTTCGGAGTGAGGGTAATACGCAGTATTTT. This translates into CASSPFRSEGNTQYF.